This T cell receptor (beta chain) came from a study of CD8 T cells in ankylosing spondylitis. Study outcomes and limitations: Seemingly distinctive of ankylosing spondylitis blood was a TCR beta motif formed by eight highly homologous variants.

The CDR3 spans 13 residues. Trimming pared 7 bases from V and 1 base from J, leaving 11 bases between. The V gene's germline CDR1 is LNHDA and CDR2 SQIVND (reference sequence). This clonotype was detected ten times or more. The antigen is unknown. TCRdb re-analysed the 5' RACE reads in MiXCR, keeping a single row per CDR3 protein. The sample has 450,000 to 550,000 distinct CDR3 sequences, about 5.4% seen once. The sequencing input was blood, either unsorted or a sorted T cell fraction (not recorded which). This sequence was found in a male donor with ankylosing spondylitis. The chain couples TRBV19 to TRBJ2-7; unclear D gene. The CDR3 here is CASKNVGSYEQYF. CDR3 nucleotide sequence: TGTGCCAGTAAGAACGTGGGATCCTACGAGCAGTACTTC.